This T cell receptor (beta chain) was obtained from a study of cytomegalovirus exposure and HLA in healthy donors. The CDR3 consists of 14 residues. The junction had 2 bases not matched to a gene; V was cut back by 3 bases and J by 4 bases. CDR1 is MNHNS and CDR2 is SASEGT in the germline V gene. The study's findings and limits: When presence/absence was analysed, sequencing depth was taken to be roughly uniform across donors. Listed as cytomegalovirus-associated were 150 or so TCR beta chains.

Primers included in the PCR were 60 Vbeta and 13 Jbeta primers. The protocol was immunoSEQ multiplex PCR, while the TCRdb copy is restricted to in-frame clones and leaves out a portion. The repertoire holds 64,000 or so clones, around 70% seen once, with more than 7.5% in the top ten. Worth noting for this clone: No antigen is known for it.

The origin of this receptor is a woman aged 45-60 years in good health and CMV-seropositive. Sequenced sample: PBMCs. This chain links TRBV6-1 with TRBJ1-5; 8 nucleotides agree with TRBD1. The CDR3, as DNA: TGTGCCAGCAGTGACAGGGGGCGTAATCAGCCCCAGCATTTT. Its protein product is CASSDRGRNQPQHF.